This T cell receptor beta chain was documented in a study of technical replicates of blood from a few donors. Using immunoSEQ multiplex PCR, the repertoire was profiled, and TCRdb retains in-frame clones only, with some absent. The sample has 75,000 to 95,000 clones; 75% to 95% are singletons. The CDR3 is 14 residues long. Trimming took 8 bases from V and 0 from J, leaving 10 bases between them. Looked up from germline, CDR1 is MNHEY and CDR2 is SVGAGI. The rearrangement uses TRBV6-5 and TRBJ2-2; D gene uncertain. The receptor was isolated from a human donor in good health. Sequencing was done on a sample of T cells isolated from PBMCs. CDR3 bases: TGTGCCAGCGCGAGAAAGTCGAACACCGGGGAGCTGTTTTTT. It specifies CASARKSNTGELFF.